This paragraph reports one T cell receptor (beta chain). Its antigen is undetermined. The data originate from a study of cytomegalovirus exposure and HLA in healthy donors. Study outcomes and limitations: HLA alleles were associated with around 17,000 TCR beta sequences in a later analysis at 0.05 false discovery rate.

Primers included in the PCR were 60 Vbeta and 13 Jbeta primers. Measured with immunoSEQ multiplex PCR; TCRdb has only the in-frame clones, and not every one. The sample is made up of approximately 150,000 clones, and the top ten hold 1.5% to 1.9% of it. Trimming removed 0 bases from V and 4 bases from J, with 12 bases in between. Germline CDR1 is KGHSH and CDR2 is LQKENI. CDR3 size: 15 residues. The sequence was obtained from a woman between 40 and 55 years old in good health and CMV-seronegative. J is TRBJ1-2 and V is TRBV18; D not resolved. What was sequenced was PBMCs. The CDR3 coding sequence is TGTGCCAGCTCACCACCGGAACGGACTATCTATGGCTACACCTTC. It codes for CASSPPERTIYGYTF.